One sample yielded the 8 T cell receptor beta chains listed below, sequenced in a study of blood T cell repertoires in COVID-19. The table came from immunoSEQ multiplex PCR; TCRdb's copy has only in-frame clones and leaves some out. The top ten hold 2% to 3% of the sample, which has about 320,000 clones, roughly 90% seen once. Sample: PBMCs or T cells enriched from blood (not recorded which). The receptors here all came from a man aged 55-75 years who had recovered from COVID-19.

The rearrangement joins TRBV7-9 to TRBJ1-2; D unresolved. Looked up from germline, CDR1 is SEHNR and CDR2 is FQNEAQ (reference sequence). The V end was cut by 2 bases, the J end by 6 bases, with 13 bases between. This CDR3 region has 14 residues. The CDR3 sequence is CASSLSEVFDGYTF. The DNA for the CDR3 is TGTGCCAGCAGCTTATCTGAGGTATTCGATGGCTACACCTTC.

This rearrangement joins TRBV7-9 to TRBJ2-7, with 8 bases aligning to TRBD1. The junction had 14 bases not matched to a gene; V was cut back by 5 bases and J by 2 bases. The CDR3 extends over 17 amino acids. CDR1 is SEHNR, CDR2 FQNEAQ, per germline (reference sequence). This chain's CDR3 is CASSKLTGHRGTYEQYF. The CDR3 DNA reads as TGTGCCAGCAGCAAACTCACCGGGCACAGGGGGACCTACGAGCAGTACTTC.

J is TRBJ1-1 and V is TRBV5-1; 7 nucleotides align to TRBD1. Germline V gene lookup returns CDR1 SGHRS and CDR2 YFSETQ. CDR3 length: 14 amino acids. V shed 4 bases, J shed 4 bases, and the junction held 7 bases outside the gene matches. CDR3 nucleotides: TGCGCCAGCAGCAAGACAGGGTCGGGCACTGAAGCTTTCTTT. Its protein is CASSKTGSGTEAFF. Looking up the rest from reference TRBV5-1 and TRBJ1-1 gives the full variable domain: KAGVTQTPRYLIKTRGQQVTLSCSPISGHRSVSWYQQTPGQGLQFLFEYFSETQRNKGNFPGRFSGRQFSNSRSEMNVSTLELGDSALYLCASSKTGSGTEAFFGQGTRLTVV.

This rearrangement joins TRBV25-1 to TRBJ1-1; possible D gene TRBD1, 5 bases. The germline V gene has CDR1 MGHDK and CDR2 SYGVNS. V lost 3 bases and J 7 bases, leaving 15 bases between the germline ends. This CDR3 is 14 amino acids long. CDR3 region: CASSDTARVDEAFF. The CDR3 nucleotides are TGTGCCAGCAGTGACACGGCCAGGGTTGATGAAGCTTTCTTT.

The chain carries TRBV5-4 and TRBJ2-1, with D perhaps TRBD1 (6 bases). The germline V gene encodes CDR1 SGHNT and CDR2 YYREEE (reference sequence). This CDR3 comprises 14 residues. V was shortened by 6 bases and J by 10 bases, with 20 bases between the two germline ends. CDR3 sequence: CASTFLTTGGEQFF. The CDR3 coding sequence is TGTGCCAGCACCTTTCTAACGACAGGAGGAGAGCAGTTCTTC. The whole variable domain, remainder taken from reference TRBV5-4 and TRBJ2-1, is ETGVTQSPTHLIKTRGQQVTLRCSSQSGHNTVSWYQQALGQGPQFIFQYYREEENGRGNFPPRFSGLQFPNYSSELNVNALELDDSALYLCASTFLTTGGEQFFGPGTRLTVL.

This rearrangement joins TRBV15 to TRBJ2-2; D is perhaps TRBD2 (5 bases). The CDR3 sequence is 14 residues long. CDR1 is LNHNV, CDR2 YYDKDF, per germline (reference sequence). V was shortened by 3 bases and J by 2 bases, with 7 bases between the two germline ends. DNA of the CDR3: TGTGCCACCAGCAGCGGGGAAAACACCGGGGAGCTGTTTTTT. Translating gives CATSSGENTGELFF. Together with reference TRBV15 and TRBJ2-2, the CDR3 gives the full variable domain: DAMVIQNPRYQVTQFGKPVTLSCSQTLNHNVMYWYQQKSSQAPKLLFHYYDKDFNNEADTPDNFQSRRPNTSFCFLDIRSPGLGDTAMYLCATSSGENTGELFFGEGSRLTVL.

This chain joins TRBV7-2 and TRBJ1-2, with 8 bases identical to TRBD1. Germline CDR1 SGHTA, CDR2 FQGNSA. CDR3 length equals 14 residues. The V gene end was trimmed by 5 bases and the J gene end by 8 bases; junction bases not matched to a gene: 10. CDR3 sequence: CASSPRTGGEGYTF. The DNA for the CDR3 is TGTGCCAGCAGCCCCCGAACAGGGGGGGAAGGCTACACCTTC.

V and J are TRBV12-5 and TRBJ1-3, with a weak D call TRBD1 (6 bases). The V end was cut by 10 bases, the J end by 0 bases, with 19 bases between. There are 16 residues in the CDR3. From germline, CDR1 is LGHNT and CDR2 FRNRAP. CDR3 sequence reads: CANCRDKLNSGNTIYF. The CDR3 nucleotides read TGTGCTAATTGCCGGGACAAATTAAACTCTGGAAACACCATATATTTT.